This T cell receptor (beta chain) was observed in a study of T cell responses to AZD1222 COVID-19 vaccine. General study results and limits: The donor group comprised mostly white British people and more females; the analysis possibly underestimated clonal diversity.

TCRdb's copy holds only in-frame clones and misses some; the assay was immunoSEQ multiplex PCR. Among about 270,000 clones listed, 94% were seen once. The germline CDR1 and CDR2 sequences are LNHDA and SQIVND (reference sequence). Trimming at V came to 3 bases and at J to 1 base, leaving 2 bases not matched to a gene. CDR3 size: 15 residues. To note about this clone: Antigen specificity is unknown.

This material consisted of peripheral blood, taken 28 days after the second AZD1222 dose. The sequence was collected from an adult who received the AZD1222 COVID-19 vaccine. This chain connects TRBV19 to TRBJ2-7, with TRBD1 matching 11 bases. The CDR3 DNA reads TGTGCCAGTAGTATTGGGACAGGGGGGTCCTACGAGCAGTACTTC. Translated: CASSIGTGGSYEQYF.